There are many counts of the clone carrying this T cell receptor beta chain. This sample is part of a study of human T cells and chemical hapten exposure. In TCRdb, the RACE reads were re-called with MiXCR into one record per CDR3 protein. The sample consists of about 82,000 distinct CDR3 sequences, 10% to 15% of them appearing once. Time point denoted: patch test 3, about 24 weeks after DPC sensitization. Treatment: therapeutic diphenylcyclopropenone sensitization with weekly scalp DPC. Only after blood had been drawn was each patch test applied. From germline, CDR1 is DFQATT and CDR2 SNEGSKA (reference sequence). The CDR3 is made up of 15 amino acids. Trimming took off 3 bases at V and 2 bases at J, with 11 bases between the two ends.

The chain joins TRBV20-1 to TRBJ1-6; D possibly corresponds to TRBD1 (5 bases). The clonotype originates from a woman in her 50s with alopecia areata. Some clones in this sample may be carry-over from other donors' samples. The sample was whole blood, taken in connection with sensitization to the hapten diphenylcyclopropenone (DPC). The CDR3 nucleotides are TGCAGTGCTAGTGTTTCAGGGACCTATAATTCACCCCTCCACTTT. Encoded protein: CSASVSGTYNSPLHF.